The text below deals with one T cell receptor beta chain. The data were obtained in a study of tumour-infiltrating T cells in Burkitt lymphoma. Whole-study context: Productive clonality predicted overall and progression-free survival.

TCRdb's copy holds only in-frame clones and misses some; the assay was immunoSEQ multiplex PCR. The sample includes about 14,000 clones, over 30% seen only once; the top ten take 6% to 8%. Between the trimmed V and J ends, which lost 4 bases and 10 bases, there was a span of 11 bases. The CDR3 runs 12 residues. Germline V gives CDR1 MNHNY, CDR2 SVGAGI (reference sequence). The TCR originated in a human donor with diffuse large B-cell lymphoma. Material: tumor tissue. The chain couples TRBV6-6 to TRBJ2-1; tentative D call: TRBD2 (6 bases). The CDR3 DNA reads TGTGCCAGCAGTTTATCTAGCGCCGAGCAGTTCTTC. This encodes CASSLSSAEQFF.